The present entry profiles one TCR beta chain with its context. The target antigen is unknown. Looked up from germline, CDR1 is MNHEY and CDR2 is SVGAGI. The CDR3 extends over 13 amino acids. V lost 10 bases and J 6 bases, leaving 16 bases between the germline ends. This record comes from a study of cytomegalovirus exposure and HLA in healthy donors. Study outcomes and limitations: In vitro confirmation showed a few CMV-associated chains to be CMV antigen specific. It was only CMV serostatus that was available as immune exposure information. Presence/absence results assume similar sequencing depth per donor, which may not hold.

PCR primers comprised 60 Vbeta and 13 Jbeta primers. Original handling: Unique TCR beta chains totaled about 73 million in a later count, with roughly 10 million of them shared. Here immunoSEQ multiplex PCR was the method, and the copy in TCRdb shows in-frame clones only, minus some. The V and J calls and clone size were taken over from that table, and D and trimming were inferred from the DNA. The data show around 100,000 clones, around 80% seen once. The chain recombines TRBV6-5 with TRBJ2-1; D is possibly TRBD2 (5 bases). The specimen was PBMCs. The receptor comes from a woman aged 40 to 49 in good health and CMV-seronegative. The CDR3 bases are TGTGCCACCCGTGAGGGCCTCTCCAATGAGCAGTTCTTC. It translates to CATREGLSNEQFF.